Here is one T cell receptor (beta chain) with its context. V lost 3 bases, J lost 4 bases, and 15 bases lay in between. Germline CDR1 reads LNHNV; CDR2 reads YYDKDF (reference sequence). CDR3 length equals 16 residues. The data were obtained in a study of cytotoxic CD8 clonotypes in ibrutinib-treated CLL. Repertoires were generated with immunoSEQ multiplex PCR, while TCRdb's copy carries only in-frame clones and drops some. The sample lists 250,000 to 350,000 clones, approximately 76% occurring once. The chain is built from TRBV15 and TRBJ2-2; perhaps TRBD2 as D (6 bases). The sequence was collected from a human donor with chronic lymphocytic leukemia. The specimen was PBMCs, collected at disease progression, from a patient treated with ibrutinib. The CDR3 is CATSSPGVATTGELFF. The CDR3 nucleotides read TGTGCCACCAGCAGCCCGGGGGTTGCCACCACCGGGGAGCTGTTTTTT. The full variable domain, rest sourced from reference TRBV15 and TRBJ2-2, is DAMVIQNPRYQVTQFGKPVTLSCSQTLNHNVMYWYQQKSSQAPKLLFHYYDKDFNNEADTPDNFQSRRPNTSFCFLDIRSPGLGDTAMYLCATSSPGVATTGELFFGEGSRLTVL.